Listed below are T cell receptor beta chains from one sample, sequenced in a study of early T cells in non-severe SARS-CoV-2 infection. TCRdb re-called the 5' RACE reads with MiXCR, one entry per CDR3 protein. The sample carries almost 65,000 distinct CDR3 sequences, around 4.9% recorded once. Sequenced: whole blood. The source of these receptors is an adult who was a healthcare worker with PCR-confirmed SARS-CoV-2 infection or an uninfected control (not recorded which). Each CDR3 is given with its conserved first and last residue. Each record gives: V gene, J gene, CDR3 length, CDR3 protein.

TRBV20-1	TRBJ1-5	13	CSASRESNQPQHF
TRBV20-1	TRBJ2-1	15	CSTLLAGAIYNEQFF
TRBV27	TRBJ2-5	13	CASSFTFQETQYF
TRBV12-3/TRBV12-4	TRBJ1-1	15	CASSLAPESNTEAFF
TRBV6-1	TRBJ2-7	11	CASSETGEQYF
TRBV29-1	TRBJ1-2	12	CSAGRLNYGYTF
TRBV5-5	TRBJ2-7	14	CASRQLTGISEQYF
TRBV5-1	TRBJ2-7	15	CASSLAGDRGPEQYF
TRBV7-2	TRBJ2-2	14	CASSLVLWAGELFF
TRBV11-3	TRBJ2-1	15	CASSPGLAWGNEQFF
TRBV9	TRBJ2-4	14	CASSARHGNNIQYF
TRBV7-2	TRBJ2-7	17	CASSLRLAGGKSYEQYF
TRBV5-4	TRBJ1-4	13	CASSVPGDEKLFF
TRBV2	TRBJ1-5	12	CASSAYREPQHF
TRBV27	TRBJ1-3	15	CASSSQDSSGNTIYF
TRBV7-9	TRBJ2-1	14	CASGAQGSYNEQFF
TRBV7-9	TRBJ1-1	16	CASSPTRTGKNTEAFF
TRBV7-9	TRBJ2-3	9	CAITDTQYF
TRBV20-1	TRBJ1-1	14	CSAWKGNVNTEAFF